This TCR beta chain is from a study of blood T cell repertoires in COVID-19. The overall study: Some COVID-19 samples were acute and others convalescent; all came from the United States, Italy and Spain.

In the source study's methods: Nucleated cell counts were estimated from reference gene primer amplification. Produced via immunoSEQ multiplex PCR; TCRdb's table is partial and in-frame only. V and J calls and clone size are given by that table; D and trimming were obtained from the DNA. The sample has about 170,000 clones, about 85% seen once. CDR1 is KGHSH and CDR2 is LQKENI in the germline V gene. The length of the CDR3 is 16 residues. Trimming removed 2 bases at V and 10 bases at J, with 18 bases between. Sample: peripheral blood. The sequence was collected from a man aged 80 or over with COVID-19, enrolled during active disease. This chain links TRBV18 with TRBJ1-6; the D gene is possibly TRBD1 (6 bases). CDR3 sequence: CASSPVMRGANSPLHF. In DNA, the CDR3 is TGTGCCAGCTCACCAGTGATGCGGGGGGCTAACTCACCCCTCCACTTT.